This T cell receptor beta chain was obtained from a study of blood T cells in healthy people across ages. Each donor's blood draw was around 9.1 milliliters of peripheral blood. The authors isolated at least 6 million PBMCs per sample. This clonotype was seen a handful of times. The authors ran a second PCR of 7 to 11 cycles using a sample-barcoded 5' primer and a J-beta primer mix. A single record per CDR3 protein comes from TCRdb applying MiXCR to the 5' RACE reads. The sample includes 700,000 to 850,000 distinct CDR3 sequences, around 36% of them seen just once. V dropped 10 bases and J dropped 0 bases, with 12 bases sitting between them. The V gene's germline CDR1 is SNHLY and CDR2 FYNNEI. The CDR3 is 13 residues long.

V and J are TRBV2 and TRBJ1-1, with D hard to call. The sequencing sample was made of blood. The TCR was taken from a man between 18 and 35 years old in good health. The CDR3 sequence: CAIPRTMNTEAFF. DNA for the CDR3: TGTGCCATCCCACGGACCATGAACACTGAAGCTTTCTTT.